This T cell receptor beta chain stems from a study of cytomegalovirus exposure and HLA in healthy donors. Study results and limitations: Within a later analysis, the majority of CMV-associated TCR beta chains appeared HLA-restricted. Within an earlier analysis, most TCR beta V segments proved productive either about 87% or about 30% of the time.

This clone was seen only once. Antigen specificity is unknown. Germline CDR1 is MNHNS and CDR2 is SASEGT. This CDR3 is built from 15 residues. V lost 2 bases to trimming and J lost 9 bases; unmatched junction nucleotides: 7. A multiplex PCR was run with 60 Vbeta primers and 13 Jbeta primers. Using immunoSEQ multiplex PCR, the repertoire was profiled, and TCRdb retains in-frame clones only, with some absent. The sample holds some 120,000 clones, 84% seen once. This sequence was found in a young woman in good health and CMV-seropositive. The V and J genes are TRBV6-1 and TRBJ2-1; 10 bases align to TRBD2. Sample: PBMCs. The CDR3 nucleotides read TGTGCCAGCAGTGAACAAAGCGGGGGGGCCACTGAGCAGTTCTTC. Translation gives CASSEQSGGATEQFF.